This T cell receptor (beta chain) was profiled in a study of T cells in narcolepsy. As for the study in general: Patients with NT1 or NT2 and healthy control donors were enrolled.

As to this clone: What it binds is not known.

Study-wide results and caveats: HCRT-specific and TRIB2-specific autoreactive clonotypes appeared among same-patient CSF and blood CD4+ clonotypes. No autoreactive T cell clone sequences appeared in some memory CD4+ repertoires. Reportedly, autoreactive clonotypes were serially detected in patients' blood but not controls'.

The CDR3 is 12 amino acids. Looked up from germline, CDR1 is SNHLY and CDR2 is FYNNEI. Losses at the gene ends were 8 bases for V and 6 bases for J; bases not matched to a gene: 3. Sequencing was performed with immunoSEQ multiplex PCR; in TCRdb, only in-frame clones are kept and a portion is missing. The sample lists about 22,000 clones; about 80% were seen once. The clonotype comes from a human donor in good health. Sequenced sample: memory (CD45RA-) CD4+ T cells from blood. The rearrangement links TRBV2 to TRBJ1-2; TRBD1 aligns across 10 bases. The CDR3 loop is CASRQGADGYTF. The CDR3 DNA reads as TGTGCCAGCCGACAGGGGGCGGATGGCTACACCTTC. The whole variable domain, remainder taken from reference TRBV2 and TRBJ1-2, is EPEVTQTPSHQVTQMGQEVILRCVPISNHLYFYWYRQILGQKVEFLVSFYNNEISEKSEIFDDQFSVERPDGSNFTLKIRSTKLEDSAMYFCASRQGADGYTFGSGTRLTVV.